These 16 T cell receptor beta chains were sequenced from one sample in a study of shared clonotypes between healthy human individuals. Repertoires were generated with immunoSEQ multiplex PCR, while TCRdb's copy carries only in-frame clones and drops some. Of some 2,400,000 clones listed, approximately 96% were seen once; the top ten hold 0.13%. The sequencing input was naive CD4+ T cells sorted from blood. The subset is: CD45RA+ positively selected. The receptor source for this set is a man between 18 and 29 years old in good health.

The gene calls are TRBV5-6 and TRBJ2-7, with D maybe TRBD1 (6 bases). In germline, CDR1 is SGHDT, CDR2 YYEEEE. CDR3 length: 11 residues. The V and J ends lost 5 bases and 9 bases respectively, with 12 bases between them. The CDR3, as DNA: TGTGCCAGCAGTACAGGGAGTATGCAGTACTTC. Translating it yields CASSTGSMQYF.

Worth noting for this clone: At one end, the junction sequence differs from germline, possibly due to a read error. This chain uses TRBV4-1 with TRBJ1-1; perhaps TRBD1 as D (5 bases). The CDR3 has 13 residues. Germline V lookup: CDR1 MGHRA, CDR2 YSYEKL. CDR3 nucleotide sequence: TGCGCCAGCAGCCATATGAGGGGCCTTGATGTTTTTTTC. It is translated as CASSHMRGLDVFF.

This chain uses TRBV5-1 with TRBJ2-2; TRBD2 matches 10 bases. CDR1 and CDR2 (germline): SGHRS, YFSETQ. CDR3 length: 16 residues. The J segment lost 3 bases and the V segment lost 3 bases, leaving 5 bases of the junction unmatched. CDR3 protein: CASSSDSGGHTGELFF. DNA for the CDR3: TGCGCCAGCAGCTCGGATAGCGGGGGGCACACCGGGGAGCTGTTTTTT.

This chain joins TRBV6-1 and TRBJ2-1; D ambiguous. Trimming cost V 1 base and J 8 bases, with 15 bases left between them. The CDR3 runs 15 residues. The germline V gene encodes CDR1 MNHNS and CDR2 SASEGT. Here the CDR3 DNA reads TGTGCCAGCAGTGAAGTTAGTTTCTACGGGCATGAGCAGTTCTTC. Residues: CASSEVSFYGHEQFF.

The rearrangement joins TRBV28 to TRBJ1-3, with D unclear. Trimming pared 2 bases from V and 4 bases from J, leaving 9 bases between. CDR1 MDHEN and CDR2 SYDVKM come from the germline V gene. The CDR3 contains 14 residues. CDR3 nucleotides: TGTGCCAGCAGTTTAGGGGTGTGGGGAAACACCATATATTTT. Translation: CASSLGVWGNTIYF.

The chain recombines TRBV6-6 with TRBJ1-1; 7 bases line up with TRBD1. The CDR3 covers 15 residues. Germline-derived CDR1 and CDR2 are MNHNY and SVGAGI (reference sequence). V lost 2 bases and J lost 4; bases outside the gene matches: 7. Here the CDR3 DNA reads TGTGCCAGCAGTTACCCCGACAGGGCAGGCACTGAAGCTTTCTTT. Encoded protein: CASSYPDRAGTEAFF.

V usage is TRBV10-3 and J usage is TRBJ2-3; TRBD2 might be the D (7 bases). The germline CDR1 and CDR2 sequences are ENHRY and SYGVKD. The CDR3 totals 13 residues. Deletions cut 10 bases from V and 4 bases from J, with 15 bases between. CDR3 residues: CATGEGLADTQYF. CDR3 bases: TGTGCCACAGGGGAGGGCCTCGCAGATACGCAGTATTTT.

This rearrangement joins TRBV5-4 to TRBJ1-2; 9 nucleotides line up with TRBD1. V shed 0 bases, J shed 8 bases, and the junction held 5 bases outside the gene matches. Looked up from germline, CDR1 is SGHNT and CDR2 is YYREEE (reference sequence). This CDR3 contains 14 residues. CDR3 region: CASSLGGQGSGYTF. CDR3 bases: TGTGCCAGCAGCTTGGGGGGACAGGGAAGCGGCTACACCTTC.

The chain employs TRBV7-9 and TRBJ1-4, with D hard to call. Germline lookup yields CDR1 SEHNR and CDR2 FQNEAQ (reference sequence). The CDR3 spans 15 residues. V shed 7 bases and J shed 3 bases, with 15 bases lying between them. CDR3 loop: CASNPGSGPNEKLFF. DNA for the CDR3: TGTGCCAGCAACCCGGGAAGTGGTCCTAATGAAAAACTGTTTTTT.

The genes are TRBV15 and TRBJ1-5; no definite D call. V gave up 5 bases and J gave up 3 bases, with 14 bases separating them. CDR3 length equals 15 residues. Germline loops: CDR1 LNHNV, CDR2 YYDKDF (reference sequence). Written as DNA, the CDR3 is TGTGCCACCAGCGCTACTTTAGAAAACAATCAGCCCCAGCATTTT. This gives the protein CATSATLENNQPQHF.

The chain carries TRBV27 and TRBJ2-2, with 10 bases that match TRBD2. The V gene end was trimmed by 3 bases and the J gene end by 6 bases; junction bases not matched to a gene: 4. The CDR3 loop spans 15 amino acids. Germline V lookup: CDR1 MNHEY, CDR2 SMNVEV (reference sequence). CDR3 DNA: TGTGCCAGCAGTTTTTCACTAGCGGGATCCGGGGAGCTGTTTTTT. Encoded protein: CASSFSLAGSGELFF.

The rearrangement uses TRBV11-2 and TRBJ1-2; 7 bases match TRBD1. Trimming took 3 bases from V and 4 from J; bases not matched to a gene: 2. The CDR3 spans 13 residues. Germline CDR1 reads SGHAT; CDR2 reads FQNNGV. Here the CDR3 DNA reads TGTGCCAGCAGCTTCCGGGACAGCTATGGCTACACCTTC. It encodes CASSFRDSYGYTF.

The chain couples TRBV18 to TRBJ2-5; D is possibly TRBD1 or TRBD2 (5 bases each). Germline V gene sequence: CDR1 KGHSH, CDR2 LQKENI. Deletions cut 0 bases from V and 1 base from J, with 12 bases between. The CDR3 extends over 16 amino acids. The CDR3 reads CASSPPRGEGQETQYF. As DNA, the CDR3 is TGTGCCAGCTCACCACCGAGGGGAGAGGGCCAAGAGACCCAGTACTTC.

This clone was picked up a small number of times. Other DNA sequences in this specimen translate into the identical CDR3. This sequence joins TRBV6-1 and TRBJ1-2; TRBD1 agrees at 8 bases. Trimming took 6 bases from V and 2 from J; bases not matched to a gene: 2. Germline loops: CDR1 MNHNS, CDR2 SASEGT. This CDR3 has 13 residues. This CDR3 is CASSDRGNYGYTF. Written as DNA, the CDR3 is TGTGCCAGCAGCGACAGGGGAAACTATGGCTACACCTTC.

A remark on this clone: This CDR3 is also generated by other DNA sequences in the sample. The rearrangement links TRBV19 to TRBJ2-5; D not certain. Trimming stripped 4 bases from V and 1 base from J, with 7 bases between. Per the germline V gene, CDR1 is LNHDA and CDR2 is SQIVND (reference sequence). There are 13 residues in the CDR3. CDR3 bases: TGTGCCAGTAGTACCCTAAGCCAAGAGACCCAGTACTTC. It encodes CASSTLSQETQYF.

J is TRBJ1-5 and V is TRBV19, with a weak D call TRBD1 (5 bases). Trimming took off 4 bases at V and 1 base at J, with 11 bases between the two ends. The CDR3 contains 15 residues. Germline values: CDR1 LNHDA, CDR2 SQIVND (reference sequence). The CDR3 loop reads CASSTGKGSNQPQHF. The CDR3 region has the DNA TGTGCCAGTAGTACAGGGAAGGGGAGCAATCAGCCCCAGCATTTT.